The clone carrying this T cell receptor beta chain was seen a handful of times. V lost 2 bases and J lost 10; bases outside the gene matches: 16. Per the germline V gene, CDR1 is MNHEY and CDR2 is SVGEGT. The CDR3 sequence is 17 residues long. The data belong to a study of regulatory T cells in long-lasting Graves disease. Noted time point: newly diagnosed GD, antithyroid drugs for less than 3 months. The authors made the TCR library using RNA they extracted from PBMCs. CDR3 regions were amplified by Arm-PCR using iRepertoire HTBI primers to build TCR beta libraries. TCRdb re-called the multiplex PCR reads through MiXCR, storing one row per CDR3 protein. The sample carries about 540,000 distinct CDR3 sequences, less than 15% recorded once. This same sample was also taken into another study, of T cells in Graves' hyperthyroidism and ophthalmopathy. This second study says: Diagnosis rested on symptoms, serum thyroxine and TRAb, thyroid ultrasound, and orbital computed tomography. RT-PCR in the first round (using the HTBI primer set) targeted the TCR CDR3. Within blood appeared most thyroid clonotypes that had expanded above 0.001.

The sample was peripheral blood mononuclear cells (PBMCs), taken at new diagnosis, from a patient treated with antithyroid drugs. This TCR came from a man aged 25 to 45 with Graves disease. The genes are TRBV6-2 or TRBV6-3 and TRBJ2-1; 8 positions agree with TRBD2. The CDR3 is CASSYGTSGTWGREQFF. CDR3 coding DNA: TGTGCCAGCAGTTACGGGACTAGTGGAACCTGGGGTAGGGAGCAGTTCTTC.